This T cell receptor (beta chain) was identified in a study of blood T cell repertoires in COVID-19. V lost 5 bases and J lost 4; bases outside the gene matches: 6. The CDR3 extends over 14 amino acids. Germline V gene sequence: CDR1 MNHEY, CDR2 SVGAGI. Original handling: How many nucleated cells were present was estimated from reference gene primer amplification. Profiled with immunoSEQ multiplex PCR; TCRdb holds only in-frame clones, not every one. V and J calls and clone size are given by that table; D and trimming were obtained from the DNA. The top ten hold 8.9% of the sample, which has approximately 230,000 clones, approximately 80% seen once.

The sequenced sample consisted of peripheral blood. This chain links TRBV6-5 with TRBJ1-2; 8 positions match TRBD1. The TCR comes from a man aged 80 or over with acute or convalescent COVID-19. In nucleotides, the CDR3 is TGTGCCAGCAGTAGTTATGGGACAGGCTATGGCTACACCTTC. Translation gives CASSSYGTGYGYTF.